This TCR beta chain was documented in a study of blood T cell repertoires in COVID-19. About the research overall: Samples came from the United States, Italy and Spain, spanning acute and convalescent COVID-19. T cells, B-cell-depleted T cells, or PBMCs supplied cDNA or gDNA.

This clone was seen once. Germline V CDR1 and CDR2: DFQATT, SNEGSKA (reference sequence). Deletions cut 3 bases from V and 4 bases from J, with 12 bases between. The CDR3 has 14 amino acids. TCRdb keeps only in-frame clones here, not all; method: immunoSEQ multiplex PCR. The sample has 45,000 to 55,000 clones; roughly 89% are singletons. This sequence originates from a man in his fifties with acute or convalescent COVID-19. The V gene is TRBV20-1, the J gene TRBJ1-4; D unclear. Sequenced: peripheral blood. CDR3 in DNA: TGCAGTGCTAGTCCCGACGGCGGTAATGAAAAACTGTTTTTT. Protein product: CSASPDGGNEKLFF.